Sequencing of this TCR beta chain was carried out in a study of shared clonotypes between healthy human individuals (TCRdb year 2020). For context, the study as a whole: The cohort included a few men and a couple of women between 18 and 49 years of age. For each donor, three plates each were used for CD4 naive and CD4 memory, two plates were used for CD8 naive, and one plate was used for CD8 memory. To estimate repertoire size and how much clonotype sharing occurs between individuals, the study deeply sequenced the blood TCR repertoires of 4 to 6 healthy adults. Different laboratories and diverse techniques were used to prepare libraries and sequence TCR repertoires, to increase sequencing depth and limit assay-specific biases. Per donor, leukapheresis produced somewhere between about 0.94 and 9 billion PBMCs.

Findings and caveats that apply to the study as a whole: Sampling was restricted to blood, and TCR repertoires in tissue are likely to differ from TCR repertoires in blood. Larger estimated clonotype richness was generally found for naive subsets than for memory subsets. Compared with non-shared clonotypes, the clonotypes found in all four sorted-subset donors had higher generation probabilities. Based on pairwise subsampling, the degree of clonotype sharing among donors was expected to be affected by sequencing depth. Approximately 5% of naive CD4, 3% to 3.5% of naive CD8, roughly 2.4% of memory CD4, and less than 0.45% of memory CD8 clonotypes were shared across a few donors. The small number of donors limited the genetic and exposure-history diversity represented. Even with the large sequencing depth, rarefaction of the sorted-subset datasets indicated that sequencing was incomplete.

Using the deep immunoSEQ assay, multiplex PCR amplified TCR CDR3 regions from genomic DNA. For each cell subset, the extracted genomic DNA was distributed evenly across all wells of several immunoSEQ 96-well plates, and each plate served as one replicate. Each replicate PCR for sorted subsets received 150 to 250 ng genomic DNA, equal to about 30,000 T cell genomes. Purified libraries were quantified with a Qubit 3.0 fluorometer, sized on a Bioanalyzer 2100, and re-quantified with the KAPA Library Quantification kit. Each immunoSEQ 96-well plate was sequenced on its own single-read 150-cycle Illumina NextSeq 550 flow cell. The authors' analysis ran thus. Because only junctional sequences without quality scores were contained in the immunoSEQ output, filtering matching that applied to full-length reads could not be performed. To assign V/J genes and CDR3, sequences were annotated using PyIR, a Python wrapper for IgBLAST v1.9, with IMGT germline references. Any read was removed if the V/J assignment was weak (E-value above 1e-6), the CDR3 was missing, or the read contained stop codons, out-of-frame junctions, or ambiguous translated residues. V3J clonotypes were defined as sequences sharing an identical inferred V gene, J gene, and CDR3 amino acid sequence. To compute the percentage overlap between repertoires, the number of shared unique clonotypes was divided by the size of the smaller repertoire. Richness of each repertoire was evaluated using RTK rarefaction, the Chao1 estimator, and Recon v2.1 estimates of unobserved clonotypes. Generation probabilities for all TCRbeta clonotypes obtained by the gDNA method from a handful of donors were computed using OLGA. TCRdb's version of the immuneACCESS table is confined to in-frame rearrangements and falls short of the full clone set. An unresolved V gene accounts for under half of the shortfall where checked; the remainder is of unknown origin. D and trimming were read from the DNA, whereas the V and J calls and clone size are those reported in that table. For this sample the table gives about 2 million clones, of which about 95% were detected only once. Together, the top ten hold more than 0.95% of the sample.

For this clone: Its antigen remains undetermined. No base quality information exists; no much larger clone differs at one position.

The CDR1 and CDR2 encoded by the germline V gene are MDHEN and SYDVKM. V was cut back by 4 bases and J by 0 bases, leaving a gap of 19 bases between them. From the cysteine up to the phenylalanine, the CDR3 has a length of 18 residues. The entry retains the CDR3 DNA only, 54 bases that are in frame from base 1. CD8 naive samples were CD45RO-negative cells positively selected for CCR7, giving a CD45RA+CCR7+ population that excluded TemRA cells. Healthy HIV-negative adults with no recently reported acute infections or vaccinations were included as donors. Only Caucasian adults living in Nashville, Tennessee, USA were represented among the donors. Blood was obtained by leukapheresis, after which PBMCs were separated by Ficoll-Histopaque density gradient centrifugation and cryopreserved in liquid nitrogen vapor phase. Purity and quantity of every magnetically sorted T cell population were checked by analytical flow cytometry. Each sorted fraction had its genomic DNA isolated and then quantified by UV absorbance on a Nanodrop 2000c.

The chain is assembled from TRBV28 and TRBJ1-5; there is no confident call for the D gene. Sequencing input: naive CD8+ T cells sorted from blood. The cell subset or site label, read with the paper, signifies: CD45RA+CCR7+. The receptor comes from a young man in good health. The DNA is as follows: TGTGCCAGCAGTTATACTGGGCAGGCGGATAATAGCAATCAGCCCCAGCATTTT. Translated, this is CASSYTGQADNSNQPQHF.